The source of this T cell receptor beta chain is a study of CD8 T cells in Susac syndrome. Study findings and constraints: As acknowledged by the study, its TCR sequencing and HLA analysis included a relatively small number of individuals.

Roughly 0.5 to 1 ug RNA was reverse transcribed with random hexamers. Amplification of TCR beta CDR3 spanned 54 Vbeta and 13 Jbeta via immunoSEQ multiplex PCR. Using its own MiXCR run on the immunoSEQ multiplex PCR reads, TCRdb lists one record per CDR3 protein. The table shows approximately 130,000 distinct CDR3 sequences, with roughly 89% occurring only once. Each multiple sclerosis control was a treatment-naive patient with relapsing-remitting disease that was either stable or active. Negative isolation yielded CD8+ and CD4+ T cells; FACS enriched TEMRA cells. The CDR3 totals 15 residues. V lost 9 bases and J lost 8; bases outside the gene matches: 13. Germline V gene lookup returns CDR1 SNHLY and CDR2 FYNNEI. Worth noting for this clonotype: Its antigen is still unknown.

The sequencing sample was made of CD8+ T cells from PBMCs. The chain combines TRBV2 with TRBJ1-5; 10 nucleotides align to TRBD1. The clonotype originates from a human donor with multiple sclerosis. The CDR3, as DNA: TGTGCCAGTGATTCTCCGGGACAGGGGTTTAAGCCCCAGCATTTT. It translates to CASDSPGQGFKPQHF.